What follows is one T cell receptor beta chain and its context. This clone was observed once. The antigen it recognizes is unknown. Per-nucleotide qualities are absent, and no much larger clonotype sits a single base away. For sequencing of the TCRbeta CDR3 region, genomic DNA was extracted from the sorted cells. The immunoSEQ Assay was used for sequencing of TCRbeta CDR3 regions. In its TCRdb copy, this immuneACCESS table keeps in-frame sequences only and misses some clones. Where compared with another copy, unresolved V genes explain less than half of these, and the others have no known cause. The sample table lists roughly 100,000 clones, 85% to 95% of them with a count of one. The ten largest make up around 0.25% of the sample. These data come from a study of OX40 agonist ivuxolimab in advanced cancers. Regarding the research as a whole: Ivuxolimab was an agonistic, fully human IgG2 monoclonal antibody directed against OX40 (CD134), a costimulatory receptor. Intravenous ivuxolimab was administered to patients every 2 weeks at six dose levels: 0.01, 0.1, 0.3, 1.5, 3 and 10 mg/kg. Of the approximately 50 dose-escalation patients, hepatocellular carcinoma was present in around 20, melanoma in around 15, renal cell carcinoma in 9 and head and neck cancer in 9. In the dose-escalation cohort, more than 80% of patients were male, and the mean age was approximately 60 years with a range of roughly 20 to 85. Patients were allowed to have had prior anti-PD-1, anti-PD-L1 or anti-CTLA-4 therapy, and less than 45% of the dose-escalation patients had previously received checkpoint inhibitors. Three dose-escalation patients achieved partial responses, one with hepatocellular carcinoma and two with cutaneous melanoma. Peripheral TCRbeta sequencing aimed to test whether ivuxolimab altered TCR sequence diversity and caused clonal T-cell expansion. The monotherapy dose-escalation portion (N of about 47 patients) of the phase I ivuxolimab trial is reported in the paper.

Patients with autoimmune disease history or receiving systemic immunosuppression were excluded from the trial. Peripheral blood for TCR sequencing was collected from all dose cohorts at baseline, on cycle 4 day 1, and on cycle 7 day 1. Samples were obtained from an open-label, multicenter, first-in-human phase I dose-escalation trial of ivuxolimab. Adults with locally advanced or metastatic melanoma, renal cell, hepatocellular, or head and neck squamous cell carcinoma were enrolled in the trial. CD4+ and CD8+ T cells were sorted separately from peripheral blood before TCR sequencing. Cut back by 5 bases and 0 bases, the V and J ends lie 8 bases apart. The germline V gene gives CDR1 as ENHRY and CDR2 as SYGVKD. The CDR3 starts with the cysteine, ends with the phenylalanine, and has 15 residues. Of the read, only the CDR3 DNA is kept; its 45 bases are in frame from base 1. Summary of the overall study and its limitations: On average, CD8+ T cells showed more expanded clones than CD4+ T cells after ivuxolimab. In partial responders in the 0.1-3.0 mg/kg groups, normalized peripheral clonal expansion was found to be among the lowest, especially among CD8+ T cells. Low levels of normalized T-cell clonal expansion were also shown by some nonresponding patients. Clonal expansion of both CD4+ and CD8+ blood T cells was observed from baseline to week 6 at doses 0.1 to 3.0 mg/kg. The antigen specificity of the peripheral T cells that underwent clonal expansion was not determined.

This chain is built from TRBV10-3 and TRBJ2-6, with the D gene too uncertain to name. The sequenced sample was CD4+ or CD8+ T cells sorted from blood, obtained in a trial of the OX40 agonist ivuxolimab. The sequence was obtained from an adult with an advanced solid tumor such as melanoma, head and neck, liver or kidney cancer. Read as DNA, the sequence is TGTGCCATCAGTACCAGTAGCTCTGGGGCCAACGTCCTGACTTTC. This sequence encodes CAISTSSSGANVLTF.